What follows are 19 T cell receptor beta chains derived from one specimen sequenced in a study of blood T cells in healthy people across ages. A J-beta primer mix and a sample-barcoded 5' primer were used in a second PCR of roughly 6 to 11 cycles. TCRdb reanalysed the 5' RACE reads using MiXCR and keeps one entry per CDR3 protein. The top ten clones hold 13% of a sample with about a million distinct CDR3 sequences, about 48% of them seen once. Sequencing used blood. All receptors come from a man aged 25-45 years in good health.

This clonotype was recorded only once. The gene calls are TRBV2 and TRBJ2-7; D is unclear. V lost 4 bases and J 1 base, leaving 14 bases between the germline ends. The CDR3 contains 15 residues. Looked up from germline, CDR1 is SNHLY and CDR2 is FYNNEI. This CDR3 is CASSVSPSPSYEQYF. CDR3 nucleotide sequence: TGTGCCAGCAGTGTAAGTCCAAGCCCTTCCTACGAGCAGTACTTC.

This clonotype came up a few times. The chain uses TRBV10-3 and TRBJ1-4; possibly TRBD1 for D (5 bases). V lost 2 bases and J 12 bases, leaving 16 bases between the germline ends. Per germline, CDR1 ENHRY and CDR2 SYGVKD. This CDR3 has 14 amino acids. CDR3 in DNA: TGTGCCATCAGTGAGAATCAGGGCCGAAAACAACTGTTTTTT. Translation gives CAISENQGRKQLFF.

The chain combines TRBV6-2 or TRBV6-3 with TRBJ2-5; 14 bases map to TRBD2. This CDR3 spans 16 amino acids. V was clipped by 6 bases and J by 11 bases; unmatched bases: 14. The germline gives CDR1 MNHEY, CDR2 SVGEGT. CDR3 amino acids: CASRDGLAGGLYGQYF. The CDR3 nucleotides read TGTGCCAGCAGAGACGGACTAGCGGGGGGTCTTTACGGGCAGTACTTC.

The sample holds a few counts of this clonotype. The chain is built from TRBV4-2 and TRBJ2-3, with a weak D call TRBD2 (6 bases). V shed 0 bases and J shed 2 bases, with 15 bases lying between them. CDR3 size: 17 residues. Germline V gives CDR1 LGHNA, CDR2 YNFKEQ. CDR3 region: CASSQDRRLGITDTQYF. CDR3 sequence (DNA): TGTGCCAGCAGCCAAGATCGTAGACTAGGGATCACAGATACGCAGTATTTT.

The chain has TRBV24-1 and TRBJ2-7; D unclear. Germline CDR1 KGHDR, CDR2 SFDVKD. Trimming removed 3 bases from V and 3 bases from J, with 8 bases in between. The CDR3 loop spans 13 amino acids. The CDR3 coding sequence is TGTGCCACCAGTGATCGGCTGAGCTACGAGCAGTACTTC. Translating it yields CATSDRLSYEQYF.

The rearrangement uses TRBV20-1 and TRBJ2-1; weak D call: TRBD1 (6 bases). Germline V gene lookup returns CDR1 DFQATT and CDR2 SNEGSKA (reference sequence). CDR3 size: 16 residues. Trimming removed 4 bases from V and 10 bases from J, with 26 bases in between. CDR3 DNA sequence: TGCAGTGCTATAAGGGCAAGGGGGATTCTCTCCTACGAGCAGTTCTTC. Encoded protein: CSAIRARGILSYEQFF.

This clonotype has only a few counts. CDR3 protein: CSARPTSGSQETQYF. CDR3 DNA sequence: TGCAGTGCCCGACCTACTAGCGGGTCACAAGAGACCCAGTACTTC. This rearrangement joins TRBV20-1 to TRBJ2-5; 9 bases align to TRBD2. This CDR3 spans 15 amino acids. V was clipped by 6 bases and J by 2 bases; unmatched bases: 10. Germline-derived CDR1 and CDR2 are DFQATT and SNEGSKA (reference sequence).

The rearrangement joins TRBV6-2 or TRBV6-3 to TRBJ2-5; TRBD1 might be the D (6 bases). V was pared by 6 bases and J by 2 bases, with 16 bases between. The germline V gene encodes CDR1 MNHEY and CDR2 SVGEGT. The CDR3 runs to 15 residues. The CDR3: CASRGSGHGQETQYF. The CDR3 DNA follows: TGTGCCAGCAGAGGTTCGGGACACGGGCAAGAGACCCAGTACTTC.

The chain couples TRBV2 to TRBJ1-1; TRBD1 might be the D (5 bases). V was cut by 10 bases and J by 3 bases, with 18 bases left in between. CDR1 is SNHLY and CDR2 is FYNNEI in the germline V gene. The CDR3 extends over 14 amino acids. The CDR3 bases are TGTGCCACCCCTGGGGCAGGGCGGGACACTGAAGCTTTCTTT. Translated, it gives CATPGAGRDTEAFF. The whole variable domain, filled in from reference TRBV2 and TRBJ1-1, reads EPEVTQTPSHQVTQMGQEVILRCVPISNHLYFYWYRQILGQKVEFLVSFYNNEISEKSEIFDDQFSVERPDGSNFTLKIRSTKLEDSAMYFCATPGAGRDTEAFFGQGTRLTVV.

This clonotype was found a few times. This rearrangement joins TRBV7-9 to TRBJ1-1; weak D call: TRBD1 (5 bases). Germline CDR1 is SEHNR and CDR2 is FQNEAQ (reference sequence). CDR3 length: 12 amino acids. Between the trimmed V and J ends, which lost 5 bases and 8 bases, there was a span of 12 bases. This CDR3 is CASSTTGPEAFF. The CDR3 coding sequence is TGTGCCAGCAGCACTACAGGACCCGAAGCTTTCTTT.

The sample holds one count of this clonotype. V gene TRBV28 combines with J gene TRBJ1-6, with 7 bases matching TRBD1. This CDR3 contains 15 residues. The germline gives CDR1 MDHEN, CDR2 SYDVKM. V dropped 6 bases and J dropped 11; count of bases not matched to a gene: 13. This chain's CDR3 is CASSPSAGGRTPLHF. In DNA, the CDR3 is TGTGCCAGCAGCCCCTCCGCAGGGGGTAGAACACCCCTCCACTTT. Variable domain in full (rest from reference TRBV28 and TRBJ1-6): DVKVTQSSRYLVKRTGEKVFLECVQDMDHENMFWYRQDPGLGLRLIYFSYDVKMKEKGDIPEGYSVSREKKERFSLILESASTNQTSMYLCASSPSAGGRTPLHFGNGTRLTVT.

The J gene is TRBJ1-1, the V gene TRBV7-3; no reliable D call. The CDR3 length is 13 residues. Germline assignment: CDR1 SGHTA and CDR2 FQGTGA. Between the trimmed V and J ends, which lost 4 bases and 6 bases, there was a span of 12 bases. This CDR3 reads CASSSLSAAEAFF. In DNA form, the CDR3 reads TGTGCCAGCAGCTCGCTGTCGGCTGCTGAAGCTTTCTTT.

In its sample, this clonotype was seen a few times. The chain employs TRBV7-2 and TRBJ1-2, with unresolved D. V lost 1 base and J 2 bases, leaving 11 bases between the germline ends. The CDR3 has 15 amino acids. CDR1 and CDR2 from the germline V gene are SGHTA and FQGNSA. The chain's CDR3 is CASSLGAALNYGYTF. In DNA form, the CDR3 reads TGTGCCAGCAGCTTAGGAGCGGCCCTCAACTATGGCTACACCTTC.

V is TRBV24-1 and J is TRBJ2-1; D is unclear. The germline CDR1 and CDR2 sequences are KGHDR and SFDVKD. The CDR3 loop spans 13 amino acids. V was shortened by 4 bases and J by 9 bases, with 12 bases between the two germline ends. This CDR3 is CATSDRYFAEQFF. Written as DNA, the CDR3 is TGTGCCACCAGTGACCGCTACTTTGCTGAGCAGTTCTTC.

This clonotype has at least ten counts. The V gene is TRBV5-1, the J gene TRBJ2-5; D may be TRBD1 (5 bases). Trimming took 0 bases from V and 5 from J, leaving 14 bases between them. Germline values: CDR1 SGHRS, CDR2 YFSETQ. The CDR3 runs 15 residues. The CDR3: CASSLGSGPGETQYF. CDR3 nucleotides: TGCGCCAGCAGCTTGGGATCAGGGCCGGGCGAGACCCAGTACTTC.

J is TRBJ1-5 and V is TRBV6-5, with TRBD1 as a possible D gene (5 bases). TRBJ2-3 matches the DNA end more closely, so the J call is doubtful. The CDR3 has 15 amino acids. CDR1 is MNHEY, CDR2 SVGAGI, per germline. CDR3 loop: CASSYSDSPHQPQYF. As DNA, the CDR3 is TGTGCCAGCAGTTACTCCGACAGTCCTCATCAGCCCCAGTATTTT.

Note on this clonotype: An end of the junction differs from the germline gene, which may be a read error. CDR3 amino acids: CANSSDSPGELFF. For the CDR3, the DNA is TGTGCCAACAGTTCCGACAGCCCCGGGGAGCTGTTTTTT. This chain joins TRBV6-2 or TRBV6-3 and TRBJ2-2, with a weak D call TRBD1 (5 bases). Germline V CDR1 and CDR2: MNHEY, SVGEGT. The CDR3 covers 13 residues.

The chain employs TRBV7-9 and TRBJ1-1; 12 bases fit TRBD1. Germline loops: CDR1 SEHNR, CDR2 FQNEAQ (reference sequence). The CDR3 extends over 14 amino acids. Trimming at V came to 8 bases and at J to 8 bases, leaving 9 bases not matched to a gene. CDR3 loop: CASRGTGGDQEAFF. The CDR3 nucleotides are TGTGCCAGCCGCGGGACAGGGGGCGACCAGGAAGCTTTCTTT.

This clonotype was seen only a few times. The chain is built from TRBV6-5 and TRBJ2-3; TRBD2 matches at 12 bases. The CDR3 consists of 16 residues. The germline V gene has CDR1 MNHEY and CDR2 SVGAGI. Trimming removed 6 bases from V and 0 bases from J; junction bases left unmatched: 4. The CDR3 here is CASSRGTSGSTDTQYF. Written as DNA, the CDR3 is TGTGCCAGCAGCAGAGGGACTAGCGGGAGCACAGATACGCAGTATTTT.